The T cell receptor beta chain under discussion was sequenced for a study of PD-1 blockade in classical Hodgkin lymphoma. About the research overall: Intravenous nivolumab at 3 mg/kg was given to patients every 2 weeks.

V lost 0 bases to trimming and J lost 0 bases, with 10 bases between them. Germline-derived CDR1 and CDR2 are SGHRS and YFSETQ. The CDR3 runs 15 residues. Produced via immunoSEQ multiplex PCR; TCRdb's table is partial and in-frame only. Of roughly 100,000 clones listed, over 75% are singletons. The time point here: cycle 4 day 1 (C4D1), after six to seven weeks of nivolumab. Each of the patients experienced relapse following autologous stem cell transplantation, and their brentuximab vedotin exposure differed. The sequenced sample was peripheral blood mononuclear cells (PBMCs), obtained before the fourth cycle of nivolumab. The sequence came from a human donor with classical Hodgkin lymphoma. The chain recombines TRBV5-1 with TRBJ2-7; D is perhaps TRBD1 (5 bases). The CDR3 sequence is CASSLGDRDSYEQYF. The CDR3 DNA sequence: TGCGCCAGCAGCTTGGGAGACAGAGACTCCTACGAGCAGTACTTC.